Sequencing of this T cell receptor (beta chain) was carried out in a study of cytomegalovirus exposure and HLA in healthy donors. This CDR3 region has 15 residues. Trimming cost V 5 bases and J 6 bases, with 18 bases left between them. Germline CDR1 and CDR2: LNHNV and YYDKDF (reference sequence). The primer mix had 60 Vbeta and 13 Jbeta primers. Repertoires were generated with immunoSEQ multiplex PCR, while TCRdb's copy carries only in-frame clones and drops some. The sample table sets out around 53,000 clones. Concerning this clone: Its specificity is unknown.

Findings and limits, study-wide: In all likelihood, a cluster of highly shared sequence variants was a sequencing artifact. Later on, a genetic analysis was performed. It linked a missense variant in DCLRE1C with V- and J-gene trimming of TCR beta. Reports indicate that TCR beta sequences accurately predicted the HLA-A and HLA-B alleles of most subjects. There were around 160 TCR beta chains listed as cytomegalovirus-associated.

The TCR originated in a man between 18 and 35 years old in good health and CMV-seropositive. J is TRBJ2-3 and V is TRBV15; D might be TRBD2 (5 bases). Material for sequencing was PBMCs. The CDR3 here is CATSLIVRGADTQYF. The CDR3, as DNA: TGTGCCACCAGCCTGATTGTACGGGGAGCCGATACGCAGTATTTT. The full variable domain, its missing parts supplied by reference TRBV15 and TRBJ2-3, is DAMVIQNPRYQVTQFGKPVTLSCSQTLNHNVMYWYQQKSSQAPKLLFHYYDKDFNNEADTPDNFQSRRPNTSFCFLDIRSPGLGDTAMYLCATSLIVRGADTQYFGPGTRLTVL.